Described below is a single TCR beta chain sequence and its context. Antigen specificity is unknown. The source of the sample is a study of cytomegalovirus exposure and HLA in healthy donors. Study-wide background: Researchers found that more than 70% of 398 genotyped donors fell within the Caucasian-associated ancestry cluster. Notes on the study in general: The classifier, whose performance was assessed in both the original and validation cohorts, reportedly diagnosed cytomegalovirus status with high specificity and sensitivity. The presence/absence work took it that sequencing depth was about the same across donors. Immune exposure was documented only through CMV serostatus.

Amplification used 60 Vbeta primers and 13 Jbeta primers. Clones were sequenced by immunoSEQ multiplex PCR, and TCRdb holds only the in-frame ones, with some missing. The ten most abundant clones cover about 2.3% of a sample with approximately 110,000 clones. Germline CDR1 reads SQVTM; CDR2 reads ANQGSEA. With 6 bases clipped from V and 7 bases from J, the junction kept 3 bases outside the gene matches. The CDR3 totals 12 residues. The V call is TRBV29-1, the J call TRBJ1-3; 10 nucleotides match TRBD1. This sequence originates from a man aged 40-55 years in good health and CMV-seronegative. Source material: PBMCs. The CDR3 DNA is TGCAGCGTGGGGGGACAGGGGAACACCATATATTTT. Amino acid sequence: CSVGGQGNTIYF.